This T cell receptor (beta chain) is drawn from a study of radiotherapy plus CTLA-4 blockade in lung cancer. Across the whole study: Objective responses emerged in under 20% of patients, and around 31% attained disease control.

CDR3 length: 15 residues. Germline values: CDR1 SGHRS, CDR2 YFSETQ. J lost 4 bases, V lost 0 bases, and 4 bases had no gene match. Findings and caveats of the study: There was expansion of tumor-derived TCR clones in blood after radiotherapy plus ipilimumab.

Sequencing was performed with immunoSEQ multiplex PCR; in TCRdb, only in-frame clones are kept and a portion is missing. The sample shows some 110,000 clones, over 65% of them seen only once. This clone was counted a few times. Its specificity is unknown. Distinct nucleotide sequences in the sample also encode this CDR3. Participants had chemo-refractory metastatic non-small-cell lung cancer and were treated with focal radiation plus ipilimumab CTLA-4 blockade. The sequence was collected from a human donor with non-small cell lung cancer that progressed on radiotherapy plus ipilimumab. Some clones in this sample may be carry-over from other donors' samples. The V call is TRBV5-1, the J call TRBJ2-1, with 7 bases identical to TRBD2. This specimen was peripheral blood, taken from a patient treated with radiotherapy plus ipilimumab. The DNA of the CDR3 is TGCGCCAGCAGCTTGGGACTAGCTTCGTACAATGAGCAGTTCTTC. Translating gives CASSLGLASYNEQFF. Together with reference TRBV5-1 and TRBJ2-1, the CDR3 gives the full variable domain: KAGVTQTPRYLIKTRGQQVTLSCSPISGHRSVSWYQQTPGQGLQFLFEYFSETQRNKGNFPGRFSGRQFSNSRSEMNVSTLELGDSALYLCASSLGLASYNEQFFGPGTRLTVL.